These 24 T cell receptor beta chains came from one sample sequenced in a study of cytomegalovirus exposure and HLA in healthy donors. The PCR was carried out with 60 Vbeta primers and 13 Jbeta primers. Libraries were prepared by immunoSEQ multiplex PCR; TCRdb keeps only in-frame clonotypes and omits some of them. The repertoire holds 130,000 or so clones, with 65% to 80% as singletons. Sequences were obtained from PBMCs. These receptors all stem from a woman younger than 30 in good health and CMV-seronegative.

The genes are TRBV5-8 and TRBJ2-1, with D possibly TRBD1 on 6 matching bases. The CDR3 has 14 residues. V gave up 2 bases and J gave up 9 bases, with 15 bases separating them. From germline, CDR1 is SGHTS and CDR2 YDEGEE. The CDR3 here is CASSFPHPRGEQFF. CDR3 in DNA: TGTGCCAGCAGCTTCCCCCATCCCAGGGGTGAGCAGTTCTTC.

The rearrangement links TRBV28 to TRBJ2-2; 12 bases align to TRBD2. Looked up from germline, CDR1 is MDHEN and CDR2 is SYDVKM. This CDR3 is 18 amino acids long. V dropped 4 bases and J dropped 4; count of bases not matched to a gene: 10. Here the CDR3 reads CASSSPGTSGLTTGELFF. CDR3 bases: TGTGCCAGCAGTTCGCCCGGGACTAGCGGGCTTACCACCGGGGAGCTGTTTTTT.

V gene TRBV5-6 combines with J gene TRBJ2-1; tentative D call: TRBD2 (6 bases). Germline assignment: CDR1 SGHDT and CDR2 YYEEEE. With 4 bases removed from V and 9 bases from J, the gap between germline ends came to 14 bases. The CDR3 covers 13 residues. This CDR3 is CASSPGEVTEQFF. CDR3 nucleotides: TGTGCCAGCAGCCCGGGAGAAGTAACTGAGCAGTTCTTC.

This clone was detected once. The V and J genes are TRBV6-5 and TRBJ2-7; D possibly corresponds to TRBD2 (5 bases). V dropped 9 bases and J dropped 0 bases, with 12 bases sitting between them. Germline V CDR1 and CDR2: MNHEY, SVGAGI. The CDR3 totals 13 residues. CDR3 bases: TGTGCCAGTCGTGTGGGAGTCTCCTACGAGCAGTACTTC. Its translation is CASRVGVSYEQYF.

This chain joins TRBV5-1 and TRBJ2-7, with D possibly TRBD1 on 7 matching bases. The germline V and J ends were trimmed by 0 bases and 2 bases, with 15 bases remaining between them. The V gene's germline CDR1 is SGHRS and CDR2 YFSETQ. This CDR3 is 16 amino acids long. The CDR3 region has the DNA TGCGCCAGCAGCTTGGCCGGAGGGACAGCCACCTACGAGCAGTACTTC. Protein product: CASSLAGGTATYEQYF.

The gene calls are TRBV10-3 and TRBJ1-1; 10 bases agree with TRBD1. The CDR3 spans 13 residues. V was clipped by 8 bases and J by 5 bases; unmatched bases: 5. Germline loops: CDR1 ENHRY, CDR2 SYGVKD. The chain's CDR3 is CAIGLDRGTEAFF. Here the CDR3 DNA reads TGTGCCATCGGCCTGGACAGGGGGACTGAAGCTTTCTTT.

Details on this clone: The same CDR3 also results from other DNA sequences found in this sample. The genes are TRBV6-1 and TRBJ1-1; 10 nucleotides line up with TRBD1. CDR1 is MNHNS and CDR2 is SASEGT in the germline V gene. The ends lost 3 bases at V and 2 bases at J; junction bases unmatched: 0. CDR3 length: 14 amino acids. CDR3 bases: TGTGCCAGCAGTGAGACAGGGGGCAACACTGAAGCTTTCTTT. Its translation is CASSETGGNTEAFF.

This chain connects TRBV9 to TRBJ2-5; D not certain. Trimming removed 4 bases at V and 0 bases at J, with 13 bases between. Per the germline V gene, CDR1 is SGDLS and CDR2 is YYNGEE. The CDR3 has 15 amino acids. CDR3 nucleotide sequence: TGTGCCAGCAGCCCAACTGAGCTGTACCAAGAGACCCAGTACTTC. It translates to CASSPTELYQETQYF.

The chain couples TRBV6-1 to TRBJ1-5; 8 bases agree with TRBD1. V lost 2 bases to trimming and J lost 3 bases; unmatched junction nucleotides: 3. This CDR3 is built from 15 residues. Germline V gives CDR1 MNHNS, CDR2 SASEGT. CDR3 DNA sequence: TGTGCCAGCAGTGAACGGGGACAGGTCAATCAGCCCCAGCATTTT. As protein: CASSERGQVNQPQHF.

The genes are TRBV12-5 and TRBJ2-1; the match to TRBD2 covers 9 bases. This CDR3 comprises 17 residues. Germline CDR1 and CDR2: LGHNT and FRNRAP. Losses at the gene ends were 0 bases for V and 4 bases for J; bases not matched to a gene: 7. CDR3 sequence: CASGLVRASGVYNEQFF. CDR3 nucleotides: TGTGCTAGTGGTTTGGTACGGGCTAGCGGGGTATACAATGAGCAGTTCTTC.

The V and J genes are TRBV10-3 and TRBJ2-1; 7 bases agree with TRBD2. The CDR3 extends over 14 amino acids. V lost 6 bases and J lost 2; bases outside the gene matches: 4. CDR1 is ENHRY and CDR2 is SYGVKD in the germline V gene. DNA of the CDR3: TGTGCCATCAGAACTAGCGCTACCTACAATGAGCAGTTCTTC. It codes for CAIRTSATYNEQFF.

This sequence joins TRBV19 and TRBJ1-2; the D gene is possibly TRBD1 (5 bases). Germline V lookup: CDR1 LNHDA, CDR2 SQIVND (reference sequence). The CDR3 has 14 residues. Trimming stripped 3 bases from V and 4 bases from J, with 12 bases between. CDR3 DNA: TGTGCCAGTAGTATTCAGGGTTCGGGCTATGGCTACACCTTC. It codes for CASSIQGSGYGYTF.

This sequence joins TRBV15 and TRBJ1-2; 7 nucleotides line up with TRBD1. The V segment lost 0 bases and the J segment 2 bases; nucleotides outside the gene matches: 6. CDR1 LNHNV and CDR2 YYDKDF come from the germline V gene (reference sequence). The CDR3 extends over 16 amino acids. CDR3 coding DNA: TGTGCCACCAGCAGAGAACCTCCGGGACAGAACTATGGCTACACCTTC. Translating it yields CATSREPPGQNYGYTF. The variable domain in full, with the rest retrieved from reference TRBV15 and TRBJ1-2, is DAMVIQNPRYQVTQFGKPVTLSCSQTLNHNVMYWYQQKSSQAPKLLFHYYDKDFNNEADTPDNFQSRRPNTSFCFLDIRSPGLGDTAMYLCATSREPPGQNYGYTFGSGTRLTVV.

The rearrangement uses TRBV6-5 and TRBJ1-1, with TRBD1 matching 10 bases. This CDR3 is 13 amino acids long. CDR1 and CDR2 from the germline V gene are MNHEY and SVGAGI. J was trimmed by 11 bases and V by 6 bases; bases with no gene match: 9. CDR3 residues: CASRQPGQGWAFF. CDR3 nucleotides: TGTGCCAGCAGACAGCCGGGACAGGGGTGGGCTTTCTTT.

This clone turned up a few times. This chain connects TRBV4-2 to TRBJ1-1; D not resolved. The CDR3 length is 14 residues. Germline V gives CDR1 LGHNA, CDR2 YNFKEQ. V lost 4 bases and J lost 3, with 12 bases in between. CDR3 DNA sequence: TGTGCCAGCAGCCCCTTACGGGGTGACACTGAAGCTTTCTTT. Residues: CASSPLRGDTEAFF.

The chain uses TRBV9 and TRBJ1-1; 8 positions agree with TRBD1. The length of the CDR3 is 16 residues. Per the germline V gene, CDR1 is SGDLS and CDR2 is YYNGEE. V was pared by 4 bases and J by 0 bases, with 8 bases of the junction left unmatched. The CDR3 loop is CASSLTWTGLNTEAFF. The CDR3 DNA reads as TGTGCCAGCAGCCTTACTTGGACAGGGCTGAACACTGAAGCTTTCTTT.

This clone appeared a few times. This chain connects TRBV30 to TRBJ2-3; D might be TRBD1 (6 bases). This CDR3 region has 13 residues. Germline V gene data show CDR1 as GTSNPN and CDR2 as SVGIG (reference sequence). Trimming cost V 2 bases and J 1 base, with 7 bases left between them. CDR3 bases: TGTGCCTGGAGTAGACAGGGCACAGATACGCAGTATTTT. It codes for CAWSRQGTDTQYF.

V usage is TRBV9 and J usage is TRBJ2-5; tentative D call: TRBD1 (6 bases). CDR1 and CDR2 from the germline V gene are SGDLS and YYNGEE. V gave up 4 bases and J gave up 3 bases, with 13 bases separating them. The CDR3 has 14 residues. CDR3 sequence: CASSPGAAKETQYF. CDR3 in DNA: TGTGCCAGCAGCCCAGGGGCGGCAAAAGAGACCCAGTACTTC.

V and J are TRBV19 and TRBJ2-5; D is unresolved. Germline values: CDR1 LNHDA, CDR2 SQIVND (reference sequence). CDR3 length: 14 residues. V gave up 4 bases and J gave up 5 bases, with 14 bases separating them. The CDR3 spells CASSRVDTPETQYF. For the CDR3, the DNA is TGTGCCAGTAGTAGGGTCGACACTCCGGAGACCCAGTACTTC.

J is TRBJ1-2 and V is TRBV4-1, with D possibly TRBD1 on 6 matching bases. Trimming removed 5 bases from V and 1 base from J, with 17 bases in between. The CDR3 runs to 16 residues. Germline CDR1 is MGHRA and CDR2 is YSYEKL. CDR3 sequence: CASSSYRESLNYGYTF. CDR3 sequence (DNA): TGCGCCAGCAGCTCGTACAGGGAAAGCCTTAACTATGGCTACACCTTC.

The J gene is TRBJ1-1, the V gene TRBV19; D remains ambiguous. This CDR3 spans 14 amino acids. Trimming cost V 6 bases and J 1 base, with 12 bases left between them. Looked up from germline, CDR1 is LNHDA and CDR2 is SQIVND (reference sequence). CDR3 nucleotides: TGTGCCAGTAGCCTGAACAGACCGAACACTGAAGCTTTCTTT. Its protein product is CASSLNRPNTEAFF.

The J gene is TRBJ2-7, the V gene TRBV5-1; 11 nucleotides match TRBD2. Unmatched junction bases numbered 8, after V lost 0 bases and J lost 0 bases. The CDR3 is made up of 18 amino acids. Germline CDR1 is SGHRS and CDR2 is YFSETQ. The CDR3 nucleotides read TGCGCCAGCAGCTTGGCCGGGACTAGCGGCAAGCCCTCCTACGAGCAGTACTTC. Its protein is CASSLAGTSGKPSYEQYF.

The CDR3 spells CASSVLVPEAFF. The CDR3 DNA sequence: TGTGCCAGCAGCGTACTTGTCCCTGAAGCTTTCTTT. The chain has TRBV9 and TRBJ1-1; D unclear. CDR1 SGDLS and CDR2 YYNGEE come from the germline V gene. V gave up 1 base and J gave up 6 bases, with 7 bases separating them. The CDR3 is 12 amino acids. Together with reference TRBV9 and TRBJ1-1, the CDR3 gives the full variable domain: DSGVTQTPKHLITATGQRVTLRCSPRSGDLSVYWYQQSLDQGLQFLIQYYNGEERAKGNILERFSAQQFPDLHSELNLSSLELGDSALYFCASSVLVPEAFFGQGTRLTVV.

This chain links TRBV10-1 with TRBJ1-2; D is unclear. CDR3 length: 13 amino acids. V was pared by 4 bases and J by 1 base, with 7 bases between. Germline V lookup: CDR1 WNHNN, CDR2 SYGVQD (reference sequence). This chain's CDR3 is CASSATHNYGYTF. In nucleotides, the CDR3 is TGCGCCAGCAGTGCCACACATAACTATGGCTACACCTTC.